Each of the 23 T cell receptor beta chains below was sequenced from the same sample in a study of technical replicates of blood from a few donors. The assay was immunoSEQ multiplex PCR, and TCRdb's table has in-frame clones only and misses some. The sample lists tens of thousands of clones; about 97% were seen once. The source material was T cells isolated from PBMCs. The receptors originated from a human donor in good health.

This clone has just one count. The chain joins TRBV6-5 to TRBJ1-1; D is perhaps TRBD1 (5 bases). Germline CDR1 MNHEY, CDR2 SVGAGI. This CDR3 region has 14 residues. Trimming took 7 bases from V and 3 from J, leaving 15 bases between them. This CDR3 reads CASTLTVGYTEAFF. DNA of the CDR3: TGTGCCAGCACCTTGACAGTCGGATACACTGAAGCTTTCTTT.

This chain links TRBV10-3 with TRBJ2-7, with D perhaps TRBD1 (6 bases). The V gene's germline CDR1 is ENHRY and CDR2 SYGVKD. V was trimmed by 11 bases and J by 4 bases, leaving 12 bases between them. The CDR3 has 11 residues. CDR3 sequence (DNA): TGTGCCTCAGGGGAGTGGTACGAGCAGTACTTC. Residues: CASGEWYEQYF.

The gene calls are TRBV5-4 and TRBJ1-3; perhaps TRBD1 as D (5 bases). Germline CDR1 reads SGHNT; CDR2 reads YYREEE (reference sequence). Trimming removed 0 bases at V and 0 bases at J, with 10 bases between. The CDR3 spans 16 residues. The CDR3 nucleotides are TGTGCCAGCAGCTTGGGTTCCAGGGCCTCTGGAAACACCATATATTTT. Protein: CASSLGSRASGNTIYF.

The V call is TRBV6-5, the J call TRBJ2-7, with a possible D match to TRBD2 (6 bases). CDR1 and CDR2 (germline): MNHEY, SVGAGI. This CDR3 has 13 residues. V shed 7 bases and J shed 5 bases, with 15 bases lying between them. The CDR3 reads CASTPRRRDEQYF. Written as DNA, the CDR3 is TGTGCCAGCACCCCCCGCCGGAGGGACGAGCAGTACTTC.

The chain joins TRBV5-6 to TRBJ1-2; possibly TRBD1 for D (6 bases). The CDR3 has 16 residues. V lost 0 bases, J lost 2 bases, and 14 bases lay in between. Per the germline V gene, CDR1 is SGHDT and CDR2 is YYEEEE. CDR3 amino acids: CASSLVRGSRNYGYTF. The DNA for the CDR3 is TGTGCCAGCAGCTTGGTTAGGGGGTCGCGAAACTATGGCTACACCTTC.

The chain is built from TRBV6-1 and TRBJ1-2, with TRBD1 matching 9 bases. This CDR3 spans 13 amino acids. Trimming removed 5 bases from V and 5 bases from J; junction bases left unmatched: 3. Germline V gene sequence: CDR1 MNHNS, CDR2 SASEGT. The CDR3: CASSPGTGYGYTF. As DNA, the CDR3 is TGTGCCAGCAGTCCCGGGACAGGGTATGGCTACACCTTC.

The rearrangement joins TRBV19 to TRBJ2-3; TRBD1 is a possible D gene (6 bases). V was trimmed by 3 bases and J by 3 bases, leaving 7 bases between them. The CDR3 is 13 residues long. Germline CDR1 is LNHDA and CDR2 is SQIVND (reference sequence). CDR3 residues: CASSIQGTDTQYF. The CDR3 DNA reads TGTGCCAGTAGTATTCAGGGGACAGATACGCAGTATTTT.

The rearrangement joins TRBV4-1 to TRBJ2-2, with 13 bases fitting TRBD2. V lost 3 bases to trimming and J lost 6 bases; unmatched junction nucleotides: 16. The germline CDR1 and CDR2 sequences are MGHRA and YSYEKL. There are 20 residues in the CDR3. The CDR3 DNA sequence: TGCGCCAGCAGCCACTACCCCGGGACTAGCGGGGCGGGGGAACCCGGGGAGCTGTTTTTT. Translating it yields CASSHYPGTSGAGEPGELFF.

V and J are TRBV12-5 and TRBJ2-5, with 8 bases matching TRBD2. J lost 5 bases, V lost 0 bases, and 11 bases had no gene match. The germline gives CDR1 LGHNT, CDR2 FRNRAP. CDR3 length: 17 residues. CDR3 coding DNA: TGTGCTAGTGGTTTGGTACCAGGGACTAGGGGGGGGGAGACCCAGTACTTC. Its translation: CASGLVPGTRGGETQYF. The full variable domain, in which reference TRBV12-5 and TRBJ2-5 provide the parts outside the CDR3, is DARVTQTPRHKVTEMGQEVTMRCQPILGHNTVFWYRQTMMQGLELLAYFRNRAPLDDSGMPKDRFSAEMPDATLATLKIQPSEPRDSAVYFCASGLVPGTRGGETQYFGPGTRLLVL.

This chain uses TRBV11-2 with TRBJ1-6, with D unclear. CDR1 and CDR2 (germline): SGHAT, FQNNGV. The CDR3 spans 12 residues. V was cut by 1 base and J by 14 bases, with 9 bases left in between. CDR3 region: CASSLGGPSLHF. The CDR3 DNA reads as TGTGCCAGCAGCTTAGGTGGGCCCTCCCTCCACTTT.

The CDR3: CASSSDIQETQYF. DNA of the CDR3: TGTGCCAGCAGTTCGGACATCCAAGAGACCCAGTACTTC. The rearrangement uses TRBV28 and TRBJ2-5; D perhaps matches TRBD1 (5 bases). The CDR3 contains 13 residues. V lost 4 bases, J lost 1 base, and 7 bases lay in between. Per germline, CDR1 MDHEN and CDR2 SYDVKM. Using reference TRBV28 and TRBJ2-5 for the parts outside the CDR3, the full variable domain is DVKVTQSSRYLVKRTGEKVFLECVQDMDHENMFWYRQDPGLGLRLIYFSYDVKMKEKGDIPEGYSVSREKKERFSLILESASTNQTSMYLCASSSDIQETQYFGPGTRLLVL.

J is TRBJ2-7 and V is TRBV7-8; TRBD2 matches 9 bases. V lost 5 bases to trimming and J lost 3 bases; unmatched junction nucleotides: 5. CDR1 and CDR2 (germline): SGHVS, FQNEAQ. CDR3 length: 14 amino acids. The CDR3 nucleotides read TGTGCCAGCAGCCCATTAGCGGGGGACTACGAGCAGTACTTC. Its translation: CASSPLAGDYEQYF.

The gene calls are TRBV27 and TRBJ2-5, with no clear D. The germline gives CDR1 MNHEY, CDR2 SMNVEV (reference sequence). This CDR3 region has 14 residues. Trimming stripped 6 bases from V and 3 bases from J, with 14 bases between. DNA for the CDR3: TGTGCCAGCAGGTTTACAGTAACCGAAGAGACCCAGTACTTC. Translation gives CASRFTVTEETQYF.

A single count supports this clone. V and J are TRBV19 and TRBJ1-4, with 8 bases matching TRBD1. The CDR3 is 16 residues long. V shed 4 bases and J 3 bases; nucleotides not matched to a gene: 7. Per germline, CDR1 LNHDA and CDR2 SQIVND (reference sequence). CDR3: CASSTGQAPSNEKLFF. In nucleotides, the CDR3 is TGTGCCAGTAGTACGGGACAGGCCCCCTCTAATGAAAAACTGTTTTTT.

V gene TRBV4-1 combines with J gene TRBJ2-2; 10 bases line up with TRBD1. The CDR3 is 16 amino acids. CDR1 MGHRA and CDR2 YSYEKL come from the germline V gene. Losses at the gene ends were 0 bases for V and 6 bases for J; bases not matched to a gene: 4. CDR3 bases: TGCGCCAGCAGCCAAGATCCGGGACAGGGGCCCGGGGAGCTGTTTTTT. As protein: CASSQDPGQGPGELFF.

This clone appeared once. J is TRBJ2-7 and V is TRBV11-1; the D gene is possibly TRBD2 (5 bases). V gave up 4 bases and J gave up 4 bases, with 5 bases separating them. CDR1 is SGHAT and CDR2 is FQDESV in the germline V gene (reference sequence). The CDR3 has 11 amino acids. This CDR3 is CASSWEYEQYF. CDR3 DNA sequence: TGTGCCAGCAGCTGGGAGTACGAGCAGTACTTC.

The CDR3: CASSFTGTGSYEQYF. The CDR3 DNA sequence: TGTGCCAGCAGTTTTACCGGGACAGGCTCCTACGAGCAGTACTTC. V is TRBV27 and J is TRBJ2-7, with 8 bases fitting TRBD1. The junction had 4 bases not matched to a gene; V was cut back by 3 bases and J by 0 bases. Per the germline V gene, CDR1 is MNHEY and CDR2 is SMNVEV (reference sequence). This CDR3 comprises 15 residues.

The chain couples TRBV4-2 to TRBJ2-3; 8 bases agree with TRBD2. The CDR3 has 18 residues. V dropped 1 base and J dropped 2; count of bases not matched to a gene: 11. The germline V gene encodes CDR1 LGHNA and CDR2 YNFKEQ. The CDR3 coding sequence is TGTGCCAGCAGCCAAGGTTTGGCGGGAGGCCCTAACACAGATACGCAGTATTTT. Residues: CASSQGLAGGPNTDTQYF.

This chain uses TRBV7-9 with TRBJ2-7; D unclear. The V and J ends lost 8 bases and 2 bases respectively, with 4 bases between them. CDR1 SEHNR and CDR2 FQNEAQ come from the germline V gene (reference sequence). The CDR3 contains 10 residues. The CDR3 DNA reads TGTGCCAGCGGCACCTACGAGCAGTACTTC. This encodes CASGTYEQYF.

The V gene is TRBV5-4, the J gene TRBJ1-1; 9 bases align to TRBD1. With 0 bases clipped from V and 0 bases from J, the junction kept 6 bases outside the gene matches. Germline CDR1 reads SGHNT; CDR2 reads YYREEE (reference sequence). The length of the CDR3 is 17 residues. The CDR3: CASSLGTGEYLNTEAFF. CDR3 sequence (DNA): TGTGCCAGCAGCTTGGGGACAGGGGAGTACTTGAACACTGAAGCTTTCTTT.

The chain has TRBV7-9 and TRBJ2-2; 8 nucleotides match TRBD2. The CDR3 is 14 amino acids. The V gene end was trimmed by 7 bases and the J gene end by 7 bases; junction bases not matched to a gene: 8. Germline CDR1 and CDR2: SEHNR and FQNEAQ (reference sequence). The CDR3, as DNA: TGTGCCAGCACCGCGCGGCTAGCGGGCGGGGAGCTGTTTTTT. This codes for CASTARLAGGELFF.

The chain uses TRBV28 and TRBJ1-3; D ambiguous. The germline V and J ends were trimmed by 8 bases and 0 bases, with 11 bases remaining between them. Germline CDR1 reads MDHEN; CDR2 reads SYDVKM. This CDR3 contains 14 residues. CDR3 protein: CASGSGYSGNTIYF. CDR3 sequence (DNA): TGTGCCAGCGGGTCGGGGTACTCTGGAAACACCATATATTTT.

The rearrangement uses TRBV10-3 and TRBJ2-2; 12 positions match TRBD2. The germline V gene has CDR1 ENHRY and CDR2 SYGVKD. The CDR3 sequence is 16 residues long. Germline trimming cut 10 bases from V and 4 bases from J; bases unmatched to any gene: 10. The CDR3 DNA reads as TGTGCCACCTCAAGGACTAGCGGGACGGTCACCGGGGAGCTGTTTTTT. Its translation: CATSRTSGTVTGELFF.